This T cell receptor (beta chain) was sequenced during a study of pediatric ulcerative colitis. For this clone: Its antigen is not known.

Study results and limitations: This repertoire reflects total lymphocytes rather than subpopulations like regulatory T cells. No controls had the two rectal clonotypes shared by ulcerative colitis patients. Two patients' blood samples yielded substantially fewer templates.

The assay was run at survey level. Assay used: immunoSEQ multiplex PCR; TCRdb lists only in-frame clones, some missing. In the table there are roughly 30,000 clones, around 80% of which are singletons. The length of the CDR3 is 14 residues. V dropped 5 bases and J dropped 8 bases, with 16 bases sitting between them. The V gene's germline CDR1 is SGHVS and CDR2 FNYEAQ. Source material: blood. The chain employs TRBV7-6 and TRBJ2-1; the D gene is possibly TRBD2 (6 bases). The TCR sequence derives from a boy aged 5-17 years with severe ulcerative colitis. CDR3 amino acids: CASSPRGSGDEQFF. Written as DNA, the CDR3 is TGTGCCAGCAGCCCACGGGGGTCTGGGGATGAGCAGTTCTTC.